This is a list of T cell receptor beta chains from one sample in a study of T cell responses to AZD1222 COVID-19 vaccine. Using immunoSEQ multiplex PCR, the repertoire was profiled, and TCRdb retains in-frame clones only, with some absent. In the table there are about 130,000 clones, 89% of which are singletons. Source: peripheral blood, taken on day 0 of AZD1222 vaccination. The receptors come from an adult in good health. Both conserved end residues are part of each CDR3. The D gene is left open where the match is weak. A clone size is listed for some rows: how often the clone was seen (once, few, many), or a class if it is expanded.

D gene,V gene,J gene,clone size,CDR3 DNA,CDR3 protein
-,TRBV29-1,TRBJ1-1,-,TGCAGCGTTGATGGCGGCAGGTTCACTGAAGCTTTCTTT,CSVDGGRFTEAFF
-,TRBV6-5,TRBJ1-4,once,TGTGCCAGCAGTCGGACAGCGGCGGAAAAACTGTTTTTT,CASSRTAAEKLFF
-,TRBV30,TRBJ1-2,once,TGTGCCTGGTCCCGTACGGGGCAGAATGGCTACACCTTC,CAWSRTGQNGYTF
TRBD1,TRBV11-2,TRBJ1-3,-,TGTGCCAGCAGCCAAGCTCCCATCAGACAGGGTTCAGGAAACACCATATATTTT,CASSQAPIRQGSGNTIYF
-,TRBV5-1,TRBJ1-6,-,TGCGCCAGCAGCTTGGGGTCCTCTGGGGGTAATTCACCCCTCCACTTT,CASSLGSSGGNSPLHF
-,TRBV14,TRBJ1-1,-,TGTGCCAGCAGCCACCTCCGGGTGAGGCACCTGAACACTGAAGCTTTCTTT,CASSHLRVRHLNTEAFF
TRBD1,TRBV9,TRBJ1-6,once,TGTGCCAGCAGCGTAGACCAGACAGGGGTTTATTCACCCCTCCACTTT,CASSVDQTGVYSPLHF
-,TRBV6-5,TRBJ1-3,-,TGTGCCAGCAGTTCACAGGGTGGAAACACCATATATTTT,CASSSQGGNTIYF
TRBD1,TRBV11-2,TRBJ1-1,-,TGTGCCAGCAGCTGGGACAGGTTAAACACTGAAGCTTTCTTT,CASSWDRLNTEAFF
-,TRBV30,TRBJ1-5,once,TGTGCCTGGAGCAGCACCTACAATCAGCCCCAGCATTTT,CAWSSTYNQPQHF
TRBD1,TRBV28,TRBJ1-1,-,TGTGCCAGCACGAAAGGGGGCTGGACTGAAGCTTTCTTT,CASTKGGWTEAFF
TRBD1,TRBV3-1/TRBV3-2,TRBJ1-2,-,TGTGCCAGCAGCCAAACAGGGGGATCTGATGGCTACACCTTC,CASSQTGGSDGYTF
-,TRBV6-5,TRBJ1-2,-,TGTGCCAGCAGTTACTCGAATCAGGGTACTGGCTACACCTTC,CASSYSNQGTGYTF
TRBD1,TRBV18,TRBJ1-6,-,TGTGCCAGCAGGGACAGCTCCTATAATTCACCCCTCCACTTT,CASRDSSYNSPLHF
TRBD2,TRBV11-2,TRBJ2-5,-,TGTGCCAGCAGCTTAGAATTTGGGACTAGCGGGGGGTCGCAAGAGACCCAGTACTTC,CASSLEFGTSGGSQETQYF
-,TRBV18,TRBJ1-4,-,TGTGCCAGCGCCTCGACATCGTTGGATGAAAAACTGTTTTTT,CASASTSLDEKLFF
TRBD1,TRBV18,TRBJ1-6,-,TGTGCCAGCTCACCCTATCAGGCAGGGGGCGGCTCCTATAATTCACCCCTCCACTTT,CASSPYQAGGGSYNSPLHF
-,TRBV11-2,TRBJ1-1,-,TGTGCCAGCAGCTTAGAAAGGACACTGAACACTGAAGCTTTCTTT,CASSLERTLNTEAFF
-,TRBV30,TRBJ1-1,-,TGTGCCTGGAGTGTACGGGTGAACACTGAAGCTTTCTTT,CAWSVRVNTEAFF
-,TRBV30,TRBJ1-6,few,TGTGCCTGGGGGGACGGAGGGGGGTCCTATAATTCACCCCTCCACTTT,CAWGDGGGSYNSPLHF
-,TRBV3-1/TRBV3-2,TRBJ2-1,-,TGTGCCAGCAGCCAAGGGTGGAACGGAGACAATGAGCAGTTCTTC,CASSQGWNGDNEQFF
TRBD1,TRBV7-9,TRBJ2-5,-,TGTGCCAGCAGCTTTCAACCGGGACAGGGGGAGCTGTCGGAGACCCAGTACTTC,CASSFQPGQGELSETQYF
-,TRBV3-1/TRBV3-2,TRBJ2-1,once,TGTGCCAGCAGCCTCCGGCGAGCCCCCACCAATGAGCAGTTCTTC,CASSLRRAPTNEQFF
-,TRBV11-3,TRBJ2-2,-,TGTGCCAGCAGCTTAGACTTCCCCACCACCGGGGAGCTGTTTTTT,CASSLDFPTTGELFF
-,TRBV7-9,TRBJ2-3,-,TGTGCCAGCAGCACCCAGATGGGGTACCACTCCACAGATACGCAGTATTTT,CASSTQMGYHSTDTQYF
-,TRBV3-1/TRBV3-2,TRBJ2-7,-,TGTGCCAGCAGCCAATTTCTCGGGCCCGGGTACGAGCAGTACTTC,CASSQFLGPGYEQYF